These 15 T cell receptor beta chains share one sample of origin, sequenced in a study of blood T cell repertoires in COVID-19. Using immunoSEQ multiplex PCR, the repertoire was profiled, and TCRdb retains in-frame clones only, with some absent. The sample consists of hundreds of thousands of clones, roughly nine tenths of them appearing once. Material: peripheral blood. The receptor source for this set is a young man with active or convalescent COVID-19.

V is TRBV19 and J is TRBJ2-1; 9 bases match TRBD2. The junction had 4 bases not matched to a gene; V was cut back by 0 bases and J by 7 bases. CDR1 and CDR2 from the germline V gene are LNHDA and SQIVND (reference sequence). The CDR3 extends over 15 amino acids. Here the CDR3 DNA reads TGTGCCAGTAGTATAGATGGGACTAGCTGGAATGAGCAGTTCTTC. Its protein product is CASSIDGTSWNEQFF.

The genes are TRBV4-2 and TRBJ2-7; tentatively, D is TRBD2 (5 bases). Trimming removed 1 base from V and 3 bases from J, with 13 bases in between. The germline V gene encodes CDR1 LGHNA and CDR2 YNFKEQ. The CDR3 consists of 15 residues. Here the CDR3 DNA reads TGTGCCAGCAGCCAAGGGCTAGAAGAGGGCTACGAGCAGTACTTC. It codes for CASSQGLEEGYEQYF.

This clone came up a few times. The chain combines TRBV4-3 with TRBJ1-2, with D possibly matching TRBD1 (6 bases). This CDR3 comprises 15 residues. The germline CDR1 and CDR2 sequences are LGHNA and YSLEER. V was cut by 3 bases and J by 4 bases, with 15 bases left in between. The CDR3 DNA reads as TGCGCCAGCAGCCAGGCAGGTCAGGGGTTCTATGGCTACACCTTC. It codes for CASSQAGQGFYGYTF.

The V and J genes are TRBV5-1 and TRBJ2-5; no firm D call. Germline-derived CDR1 and CDR2 are SGHRS and YFSETQ. CDR3 length: 12 amino acids. V lost 1 base and J 2 bases, leaving 3 bases between the germline ends. The CDR3 coding sequence is TGCGCCAGCAGCTTGATACAAGAGACCCAGTACTTC. It codes for CASSLIQETQYF.

In DNA, the CDR3 is TGTGCCAGCAGCCCTCCTCCTGGAACTAGCGGGAGGGCCTTTGAGCAGTTCTTC. Translating gives CASSPPPGTSGRAFEQFF. The V and J genes are TRBV3-1 (or the pseudogene TRBV3-2) and TRBJ2-1; the match to TRBD2 covers 13 bases. The V and J ends lost 4 bases and 9 bases, in that order; junction bases with no gene match: 15. Germline V gene sequence: CDR1 LGHDT, CDR2 YNNKEL (reference sequence). The CDR3 is 18 residues long.

The genes are TRBV2 and TRBJ2-7; 7 positions match TRBD2. V gave up 8 bases and J gave up 6 bases; unmatched junction bases: 16. CDR1 and CDR2 from the germline V gene are SNHLY and FYNNEI. CDR3 length: 15 amino acids. CDR3 DNA sequence: TGTGCCAGCGGGGGGGGTCGGAGCAACCTCCGCGAGCAGTACTTC. Translating gives CASGGGRSNLREQYF.

The chain uses TRBV5-6 and TRBJ2-3; D gene uncertain. Germline V lookup: CDR1 SGHDT, CDR2 YYEEEE. The CDR3 sequence is 14 residues long. The V gene lost 0 bases and the J gene lost 6 bases, with 11 bases spanning the gap. The DNA for the CDR3 is TGTGCCAGCAGCTTGGTTCGTAGCATGGATACGCAGTATTTT. Protein product: CASSLVRSMDTQYF.

This sequence joins TRBV19 and TRBJ2-3; 7 bases are shared with TRBD2. The trim removed 7 bases at V and 2 bases at J, leaving 6 bases unmatched. The CDR3 loop spans 14 amino acids. Germline V gene lookup returns CDR1 LNHDA and CDR2 SQIVND (reference sequence). The CDR3 region is CASKERGITDTQYF. The DNA of the CDR3 is TGTGCCAGTAAGGAGCGGGGAATCACAGATACGCAGTATTTT.

The chain recombines TRBV19 with TRBJ1-1; a possible D gene is TRBD1 (5 bases). Germline V CDR1 and CDR2: LNHDA, SQIVND (reference sequence). This CDR3 has 15 residues. V lost 2 bases, J lost 1 base, and 11 bases lay in between. CDR3 residues: CASSIQGWGNTEAFF. Written as DNA, the CDR3 is TGTGCCAGTAGTATACAGGGATGGGGGAACACTGAAGCTTTCTTT.

This chain connects TRBV10-3 to TRBJ2-7, with TRBD2 matching over 12 bases. V dropped 5 bases and J dropped 6; count of bases not matched to a gene: 5. CDR3 length equals 14 residues. Germline CDR1 reads ENHRY; CDR2 reads SYGVKD. CDR3 loop: CAISSSGGAIEQYF. The DNA for the CDR3 is TGTGCCATCAGTTCTAGCGGGGGGGCCATCGAGCAGTACTTC.

The chain employs TRBV19 and TRBJ1-1; the match to TRBD1 covers 8 bases. After removal of 5 bases from V and 7 bases from J, the junction contained 3 bases not matched to a gene. Germline CDR1 reads LNHDA; CDR2 reads SQIVND (reference sequence). The CDR3 consists of 12 residues. CDR3 region: CASSGGQGEAFF. CDR3 coding DNA: TGTGCCAGTAGTGGCGGACAGGGTGAAGCTTTCTTT. Filled out from reference TRBV19 and TRBJ1-1, the complete variable domain reads DGGITQSPKYLFRKEGQNVTLSCEQNLNHDAMYWYRQDPGQGLRLIYYSQIVNDFQKGDIAEGYSVSREKKESFPLTVTSAQKNPTAFYLCASSGGQGEAFFGQGTRLTVV.

This clone was detected only a few times. The V and J genes are TRBV10-3 and TRBJ2-7, with TRBD1 as a possible D gene (5 bases). With 5 bases removed from V and 3 bases from J, the gap between germline ends came to 14 bases. This CDR3 region has 14 residues. In germline, CDR1 is ENHRY, CDR2 SYGVKD. Here the CDR3 reads CAISRTTDFYEQYF. Here the CDR3 DNA reads TGTGCCATCAGTCGAACGACAGACTTCTACGAGCAGTACTTC.

The chain combines TRBV5-1 with TRBJ1-1; perhaps TRBD1 as D (5 bases). V was cut by 6 bases and J by 4 bases, with 16 bases left in between. CDR1 and CDR2 from the germline V gene are SGHRS and YFSETQ. This CDR3 is built from 14 residues. The CDR3 bases are TGCGCCAGCACCGCCGGGGGAGGCACCACTGAAGCTTTCTTT. This codes for CASTAGGGTTEAFF.

This clone was found a few times. The chain employs TRBV24-1 and TRBJ2-7; D not certain. CDR1 KGHDR and CDR2 SFDVKD come from the germline V gene. This CDR3 region has 14 residues. Trimming stripped 3 bases from V and 2 bases from J, with 10 bases between. In DNA form, the CDR3 reads TGTGCCACCAGTGATGCGGCGGATCCCTACGAGCAGTACTTC. It is translated as CATSDAADPYEQYF.

This chain joins TRBV5-1 and TRBJ1-3; no reliable D call. Trimming removed 4 bases at V and 0 bases at J, with 17 bases between. From germline, CDR1 is SGHRS and CDR2 YFSETQ. There are 17 residues in the CDR3. CDR3 nucleotides: TGCGCCAGCAGCCCTGACAACATCCGACCCTCTGGAAACACCATATATTTT. This sequence encodes CASSPDNIRPSGNTIYF.